These 25 T cell receptor beta chains originate from one sample sequenced in a study of Ad26.COV2.S vaccination and SARS-CoV-2 variants. Sample treatment: about 20 received Ad26.COV2.S at low or high dose, single or two shots; about 5 received placebo; per-sample allocation not given. Collection of the samples took place on day 63 after the first injection of vaccine or placebo. Here immunoSEQ multiplex PCR was the method, and the copy in TCRdb shows in-frame clones only, minus some. The table records hundreds of thousands of clones, roughly 90% of them present only once. The sample in question was peripheral blood, obtained in a trial of Ad26.COV2.S vaccine versus placebo. These receptors all come from a person between 18 and 60 years old who received the Ad26.COV2.S COVID-19 vaccine or a placebo.

The chain joins TRBV4-2 to TRBJ2-7; D is perhaps TRBD1 or TRBD2 (5 bases each). Trimming removed 2 bases from V and 2 bases from J, with 13 bases in between. CDR3 length equals 15 residues. Per the germline V gene, CDR1 is LGHNA and CDR2 is YNFKEQ. The CDR3 is CASSQTRDPAYEQYF. Here the CDR3 DNA reads TGTGCCAGCAGCCAAACCCGGGACCCCGCCTACGAGCAGTACTTC.

The chain links TRBV15 to TRBJ1-3, with D uncertain. CDR1 and CDR2 (germline): LNHNV, YYDKDF (reference sequence). The CDR3 covers 11 residues. V lost 4 bases, J lost 4 bases, and 2 bases lay in between. CDR3 amino acids: CATSTGNTIYF. CDR3 DNA: TGTGCCACCAGCACGGGAAACACCATATATTTT. Supplemented by reference TRBV15 and TRBJ1-3, the full variable domain reads DAMVIQNPRYQVTQFGKPVTLSCSQTLNHNVMYWYQQKSSQAPKLLFHYYDKDFNNEADTPDNFQSRRPNTSFCFLDIRSPGLGDTAMYLCATSTGNTIYFGEGSWLTVV.

The chain employs TRBV7-2 and TRBJ2-3; the D is unclear. The CDR3 totals 12 residues. The germline CDR1 and CDR2 sequences are SGHTA and FQGNSA. V shed 6 bases and J shed 6 bases, with 10 bases lying between them. Here the CDR3 DNA reads TGTGCCAGCAGTCGTTTGGATGATACGCAGTATTTT. It specifies CASSRLDDTQYF.

The chain joins TRBV19 to TRBJ1-1; possible D gene TRBD1, 5 bases. The CDR3 is made up of 14 amino acids. Trimming took 5 bases from V and 2 from J, leaving 12 bases between them. Germline V gives CDR1 LNHDA, CDR2 SQIVND (reference sequence). This CDR3 reads CASSAKTGNTEAFF. In DNA form, the CDR3 reads TGTGCCAGTAGTGCGAAAACAGGAAACACTGAAGCTTTCTTT.

The chain carries TRBV5-4 and TRBJ2-3, with 7 bases matching TRBD2. CDR1 and CDR2 (germline): SGHNT, YYREEE (reference sequence). The V and J ends lost 1 base and 4 bases, in that order; junction bases with no gene match: 3. This CDR3 has 14 amino acids. The CDR3 spells CASSLRGGADTQYF. The CDR3 DNA reads TGTGCCAGCAGCTTGAGGGGAGGGGCAGATACGCAGTATTTT.

This chain links TRBV7-9 with TRBJ1-1; perhaps TRBD1 as D (5 bases). CDR1 and CDR2 from the germline V gene are SEHNR and FQNEAQ (reference sequence). V shed 5 bases and J shed 0 bases, with 16 bases lying between them. The CDR3 has 16 amino acids. The CDR3: CASSRLEGNLNTEAFF. CDR3 DNA sequence: TGTGCCAGCAGCCGTCTCGAGGGGAACTTGAACACTGAAGCTTTCTTT.

V usage is TRBV27 and J usage is TRBJ2-2, with 7 nucleotides matching TRBD1. Germline CDR1 reads MNHEY; CDR2 reads SMNVEV (reference sequence). The CDR3 loop spans 14 amino acids. V trimming: 9 bases; J trimming: 7 bases; junction bases outside the gene matches: 11. The CDR3 DNA reads TGTGCCAGTTGGACAGGTCTTAATGTCGGGGAGCTGTTTTTT. This gives the protein CASWTGLNVGELFF.

CDR3 sequence: CASRPDRDNTIYF. In DNA form, the CDR3 reads TGTGCCAGCAGACCCGACAGGGACAACACCATATATTTT. This chain links TRBV5-5 with TRBJ1-3, with 7 bases matching TRBD1. This CDR3 comprises 13 residues. Germline V CDR1 and CDR2: SGHKS, YYEKEE (reference sequence). V shed 5 bases, J shed 7 bases, and the junction held 6 bases outside the gene matches.

The rearrangement links TRBV11-3 to TRBJ2-3, with unresolved D. Trimming shortened V by 1 base and J by 4 bases, and 6 bases separated the two germline ends. The CDR3 runs to 13 residues. CDR1 and CDR2 (germline): SGHNT, YENEEA. CDR3 residues: CASSLVRSDTQYF. The CDR3, as DNA: TGTGCCAGCAGCTTAGTGAGGTCAGATACGCAGTATTTT.

The rearrangement joins TRBV5-1 to TRBJ2-6; no reliable D call. Germline V CDR1 and CDR2: SGHRS, YFSETQ. The CDR3 is 15 amino acids. The ends were cut back, 2 bases at V and 0 bases at J, with 6 bases in the middle. CDR3 protein: CASSLVSSGANVLTF. The CDR3 DNA reads as TGCGCCAGCAGCTTAGTAAGCTCTGGGGCCAACGTCCTGACTTTC.

The rearrangement links TRBV19 to TRBJ1-5; no definite D call. V was clipped by 5 bases and J by 3 bases, with 11 bases between them. Germline values: CDR1 LNHDA, CDR2 SQIVND (reference sequence). The CDR3 has 14 amino acids. CDR3 sequence reads: CASSHREINQPQHF. CDR3 DNA sequence: TGTGCCAGTAGTCACCGGGAGATCAATCAGCCCCAGCATTTT.

J is TRBJ1-1 and V is TRBV7-9; 7 nucleotides line up with TRBD1. CDR1 is SEHNR and CDR2 is FQNEAQ in the germline V gene (reference sequence). J lost 0 bases, V lost 5 bases, and 6 bases had no gene match. This CDR3 has 15 amino acids. The CDR3 loop reads CASSMGQHMNTEAFF. CDR3 nucleotide sequence: TGTGCCAGCAGCATGGGACAGCACATGAACACTGAAGCTTTCTTT.

This chain connects TRBV5-4 to TRBJ2-1; TRBD1 or TRBD2 may be the D gene (6 bases each). There are 15 residues in the CDR3. CDR1 and CDR2 (germline): SGHNT, YYREEE (reference sequence). V was clipped by 3 bases and J by 5 bases, with 15 bases between them. The CDR3: CASSWKGGINNEQFF. For the CDR3, the DNA is TGTGCCAGCAGCTGGAAAGGGGGGATAAACAATGAGCAGTTCTTC.

The chain has TRBV3-1 (or the pseudogene TRBV3-2) and TRBJ2-7; 13 nucleotides match TRBD2. CDR3 length equals 15 residues. Germline V gene data show CDR1 as LGHDT and CDR2 as YNNKEL (reference sequence). J was trimmed by 6 bases and V by 2 bases; bases with no gene match: 4. The CDR3 DNA reads TGTGCCAGCAGCCAAACTAGCGGGGGGGCCGTCGAGCAGTACTTC. This translates into CASSQTSGGAVEQYF.

The chain links TRBV2 to TRBJ2-7; no firm D call. Trimming shortened V by 9 bases and J by 7 bases, and 10 bases separated the two germline ends. Germline lookup yields CDR1 SNHLY and CDR2 FYNNEI. This CDR3 has 10 amino acids. CDR3 bases: TGTGCCAGAGGGCTGGGGGAGCAGTACTTC. Protein sequence: CARGLGEQYF.

J is TRBJ2-5 and V is TRBV12-3 or TRBV12-4; TRBD2 agrees at 8 bases. CDR3 length: 13 residues. With V trimmed by 7 bases and J by 5 bases, 6 bases remained unmatched. The CDR3 bases are TGTGCCAGCACGGGAGGGCCGGGGGAGACCCAGTACTTC. Its protein is CASTGGPGETQYF.

The genes are TRBV3-1 (or the pseudogene TRBV3-2) and TRBJ1-2, with TRBD1 as a possible D gene (5 bases). The germline V and J ends were trimmed by 3 bases and 2 bases, with 10 bases remaining between them. CDR3 length: 14 residues. Germline CDR1 LGHDT, CDR2 YNNKEL (reference sequence). In nucleotides, the CDR3 is TGTGCCAGCAGCCAGGACACCACCAACTATGGCTACACCTTC. Encoded protein: CASSQDTTNYGYTF.

The genes are TRBV9 and TRBJ2-1, with TRBD2 matching over 9 bases. Germline-derived CDR1 and CDR2 are SGDLS and YYNGEE. The CDR3 is 15 residues long. The J segment lost 6 bases and the V segment lost 4 bases, leaving 8 bases of the junction unmatched. CDR3 sequence (DNA): TGTGCCAGCAGCTTGGGACTAGCCAGGAGCAATGAGCAGTTCTTC. This codes for CASSLGLARSNEQFF.

The chain carries TRBV12-3 or TRBV12-4 and TRBJ1-4; the D is unclear. The CDR3 sequence is 13 residues long. V was shortened by 4 bases and J by 8 bases, with 11 bases between the two germline ends. The DNA for the CDR3 is TGTGCCAGCAGTTGGACGGTGGAAGAAAAACTGTTTTTT. Protein sequence: CASSWTVEEKLFF.

The chain joins TRBV5-1 to TRBJ1-4; 9 nucleotides match TRBD1. V shed 7 bases, J shed 8 bases, and the junction held 12 bases outside the gene matches. Per the germline V gene, CDR1 is SGHRS and CDR2 is YFSETQ. The CDR3 runs 15 residues. The CDR3 loop reads CASQRSGTGTEKLFF. Written as DNA, the CDR3 is TGCGCCAGCCAACGGTCCGGGACAGGGACGGAAAAACTGTTTTTT. Looking up the rest from reference TRBV5-1 and TRBJ1-4 gives the full variable domain: KAGVTQTPRYLIKTRGQQVTLSCSPISGHRSVSWYQQTPGQGLQFLFEYFSETQRNKGNFPGRFSGRQFSNSRSEMNVSTLELGDSALYLCASQRSGTGTEKLFFGSGTQLSVL.

The chain carries TRBV7-9 and TRBJ2-1; 9 bases line up with TRBD1. Germline V gives CDR1 SEHNR, CDR2 FQNEAQ (reference sequence). V was clipped by 5 bases and J by 10 bases; unmatched bases: 12. There are 15 residues in the CDR3. Here the CDR3 DNA reads TGTGCCAGCAGCCTTATGGGACAGGGAAGAGGAGAGCAGTTCTTC. Protein product: CASSLMGQGRGEQFF.

This chain joins TRBV19 and TRBJ1-2; 7 bases map to TRBD1. Per germline, CDR1 LNHDA and CDR2 SQIVND (reference sequence). The V segment lost 5 bases and the J segment 0 bases; nucleotides outside the gene matches: 6. The CDR3 is 15 residues long. This chain's CDR3 is CASSSTGTANYGYTF. In nucleotides, the CDR3 is TGTGCCAGTAGTTCAACCGGGACAGCTAACTATGGCTACACCTTC. The full variable domain, rest sourced from reference TRBV19 and TRBJ1-2, is DGGITQSPKYLFRKEGQNVTLSCEQNLNHDAMYWYRQDPGQGLRLIYYSQIVNDFQKGDIAEGYSVSREKKESFPLTVTSAQKNPTAFYLCASSSTGTANYGYTFGSGTRLTVV.

The chain combines TRBV6-5 with TRBJ1-1; 7 nucleotides line up with TRBD1. V was clipped by 6 bases and J by 1 base; unmatched bases: 8. Germline CDR1 and CDR2: MNHEY and SVGAGI. This CDR3 has 15 residues. The CDR3 nucleotides are TGTGCCAGCAGCCTCGGACAGGCCTCGAACACTGAAGCTTTCTTT. Translating it yields CASSLGQASNTEAFF.

The V call is TRBV6-2 or TRBV6-3, the J call TRBJ1-1; 11 bases match TRBD1. The CDR3 runs 14 residues. Germline CDR1 and CDR2: MNHEY and SVGEGT. Germline trimming cut 6 bases from V and 4 bases from J; bases unmatched to any gene: 4. CDR3 in amino acids: CASSWDRGSTEAFF. The CDR3, as DNA: TGTGCCAGCAGCTGGGACAGGGGGAGCACTGAAGCTTTCTTT.

The rearrangement uses TRBV6-5 and TRBJ2-1; 9 bases align to TRBD2. The CDR3 extends over 15 amino acids. Germline-derived CDR1 and CDR2 are MNHEY and SVGAGI. J was trimmed by 5 bases and V by 0 bases; bases with no gene match: 2. The CDR3 nucleotides read TGTGCCAGCAGTTACTCGTCTAGCGGGGACAATGAGCAGTTCTTC. Protein: CASSYSSSGDNEQFF.